A selection of T cell receptor beta chains follows, all from one sample in a study of cytomegalovirus exposure and HLA in healthy donors. Method: immunoSEQ multiplex PCR; TCRdb's copy keeps in-frame clones and lacks some. The sample consists of 150,000 or so clones, about 88% of them appearing once. Sequencing used PBMCs. The receptors originated from a woman aged 18 to 35 in good health and CMV-seronegative. Both conserved end residues are part of each CDR3. A D gene is named only where the DNA matches it firmly.

J: TRBJ1-5
D: TRBD1
V: TRBV28
DNA: TGTGCCAGCAGTCGTACAGGGGGCCAGCATTTT
CDR3: CASSRTGGQHF

J: TRBJ2-2
D: NA
V: TRBV10-3
DNA: TGTGCCATCAGTGAGGTAACAGACACCGGGGAGCTGTTTTTT
CDR3: CAISEVTDTGELFF

J: TRBJ1-4
D: NA
V: TRBV7-2
DNA: TGTGCCAGCAGCTTAGTTGTGGCGAGGGTTAATGAAAAACTGTTTTTT
CDR3: CASSLVVARVNEKLFF

J: TRBJ1-4
D: NA
V: TRBV28
DNA: TGTGCCAGCAGTTTTCTGGACATTGAGGAAAAACTGTTTTTT
CDR3: CASSFLDIEEKLFF

J: TRBJ2-6
D: NA
V: TRBV15
DNA: TGTGCCACCAGACGCGACGGGGGCTCTGGGGCCAACGTCCTGACTTTC
CDR3: CATRRDGGSGANVLTF

J: TRBJ2-7
D: TRBD2
V: TRBV7-2
DNA: TGTGCCAGCAGCTCGCCGGCTAGCGGGGTAGGGAATTACGAGCAGTACTTC
CDR3: CASSSPASGVGNYEQYF

J: TRBJ2-7
D: TRBD1
V: TRBV25-1
DNA: TGTGCCAGCAGTAAGACAGGGGGCCGCTACGAGCAGTACTTC
CDR3: CASSKTGGRYEQYF

J: TRBJ1-2
D: NA
V: TRBV18
DNA: TGTGCCAGCTCACTATCCAGGGGAATATCTCAGAACTATGGCTACACCTTC
CDR3: CASSLSRGISQNYGYTF

J: TRBJ1-4
D: NA
V: TRBV28
DNA: TGTGCCAGCAGTCAACCCGGGATAAGACTGTTTTTT
CDR3: CASSQPGIRLFF

J: TRBJ1-5
D: NA
V: TRBV7-9
DNA: TGTGCCAGCAGCTTAGGAGTCACAGGCAATCAGCCCCAGCATTTT
CDR3: CASSLGVTGNQPQHF

J: TRBJ2-1
D: TRBD2
V: TRBV9
DNA: TGTGCCAGCAGCGCAACTAGCGGGGGGCCCTATAATGAGCAGTTCTTC
CDR3: CASSATSGGPYNEQFF

J: TRBJ1-5
D: TRBD1
V: TRBV7-2
DNA: TGTGCCAGCAGCCTGGACAGGGGAGGGCATCAGCCCCAGCATTTT
CDR3: CASSLDRGGHQPQHF

J: TRBJ1-5
D: TRBD1
V: TRBV4-1
DNA: TGCGCCAGCAGCCAAGTTAGGGTGACAGGGGTGAATCAGCCCCAGCATTTT
CDR3: CASSQVRVTGVNQPQHF

J: TRBJ1-4
D: NA
V: TRBV4-1
DNA: TGCGCCAGCAGCCAAGAGGAGTTAAAGCCTGAAAAACTGTTTTTT
CDR3: CASSQEELKPEKLFF

J: TRBJ2-3
D: NA
V: TRBV28
DNA: TGTGCCAGCAGTTTATACAGCAGCACAGATACGCAGTATTTT
CDR3: CASSLYSSTDTQYF

J: TRBJ1-5
D: NA
V: TRBV19
DNA: TGTGCCAGCCACCAGACAGCGGGTGGCGACCAGCCCCAGCATTTT
CDR3: CASHQTAGGDQPQHF

J: TRBJ2-7
D: NA
V: TRBV6-6
DNA: TGTGCCAGCAGCCCCCAGGGTGACGAGCAGTACTTC
CDR3: CASSPQGDEQYF

J: TRBJ2-3
D: NA
V: TRBV7-2
DNA: TGTGCCAGCAGCGCAGGGGATACGCAGTATTTT
CDR3: CASSAGDTQYF

J: TRBJ2-3
D: NA
V: TRBV27
DNA: TGTGCCAGCAGTACCTACACAGATACGCAGTATTTT
CDR3: CASSTYTDTQYF

J: TRBJ2-7
D: TRBD2
V: TRBV28
DNA: TGTGCCAGCAGTTTAATTGGGACTAGCGGGACCTACGAGCAGTACTTC
CDR3: CASSLIGTSGTYEQYF

J: TRBJ2-2
D: NA
V: TRBV11-2
DNA: TGTGCCAGCAGGCCTATTCGACAGCTTTCCGGGGAGCTGTTTTTT
CDR3: CASRPIRQLSGELFF

J: TRBJ1-6
D: NA
V: TRBV28
DNA: TGTGCCAGCAGTTTTAGACAGGTCAATTCACCCCTCCACTTT
CDR3: CASSFRQVNSPLHF

J: TRBJ2-7
D: TRBD1
V: TRBV7-2
DNA: TGTGCCAGCAGCTTAAGCCGCGACAGGGGGATCTACGAGCAGTACTTC
CDR3: CASSLSRDRGIYEQYF

J: TRBJ1-2
D: NA
V: TRBV6-5
DNA: TGTGCCAGCAGTGTAGTGCAGGAGGTCTATGGCTACACCTTC
CDR3: CASSVVQEVYGYTF

J: TRBJ2-2
D: TRBD1
V: TRBV7-3
DNA: TGTGCCAGCAGCATGCAACAGGGGCCGAACACCGGGGAGCTGTTTTTT
CDR3: CASSMQQGPNTGELFF

J: TRBJ2-2
D: NA
V: TRBV27
DNA: TGTGCCAGCAGTTTACCCAGCGGAACGAACACCGGGGAGCTGTTTTTT
CDR3: CASSLPSGTNTGELFF

J: TRBJ1-3
D: NA
V: TRBV5-1
DNA: TGCGCCAGCAGCTTGGGGAGTTCTGGAAACACCATATATTTT
CDR3: CASSLGSSGNTIYF

J: TRBJ2-7
D: TRBD2
V: TRBV7-2
DNA: TGTGCCAGCAGCGATAAGCGGGGGGGCTACGAGCAGTACTTC
CDR3: CASSDKRGGYEQYF